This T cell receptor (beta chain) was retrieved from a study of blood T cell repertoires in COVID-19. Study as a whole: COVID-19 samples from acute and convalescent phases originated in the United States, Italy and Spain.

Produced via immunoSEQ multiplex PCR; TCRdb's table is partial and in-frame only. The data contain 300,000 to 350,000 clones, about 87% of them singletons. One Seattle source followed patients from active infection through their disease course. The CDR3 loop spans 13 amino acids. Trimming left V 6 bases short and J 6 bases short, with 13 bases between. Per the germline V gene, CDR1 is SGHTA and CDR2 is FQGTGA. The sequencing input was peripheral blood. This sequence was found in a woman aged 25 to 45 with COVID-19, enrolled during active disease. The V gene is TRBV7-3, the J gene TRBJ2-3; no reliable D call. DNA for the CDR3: TGTGCCAGCAGTCGTATGACTGGGGATACGCAGTATTTT. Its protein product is CASSRMTGDTQYF.